This T cell receptor beta chain was sequenced for a study of Tregs in tolerant kidney transplant recipients (dated by TCRdb to between 2017 and 2020). About the investigation overall: The study used TCRbeta sequencing to identify donor-specific regulatory T cells before combined kidney and bone marrow transplantation, then tracked those cells after transplant. Several methods of expanding Tregs specific for an allogeneic donor were compared by TCRbeta repertoire sequencing in 3 healthy controls. What the study reported, not specific to this receptor: The study was constrained by small patient numbers, and validation of the findings is required in larger populations and under other immunosuppression protocols. Biological reproducibility was not examined directly, but technical replication error appeared to be minimal. Expanding Tregs with activated donor B cells appeared to identify the most biologically relevant and donor-specific TCRbeta repertoire.

The CDR3, from cysteine to phenylalanine, totals 13 residues. The entry retains the CDR3 DNA only, 39 bases that are in frame from base 1. The germline V gene encodes CDR1 GTSNPN and CDR2 SVGIG (reference sequence). V and J lose 0 bases and 2 bases, and a span of 5 bases separates them. Genomic DNA was extracted from sorted cells with the QIAGEN DNeasy Blood and Tissue Kit for TCRbeta CDR3 sequencing. Through immunoSEQ, high-throughput TCRbeta CDR3 sequencing was done commercially, including PCR amplification with internal controls and bias correction. The authors' analysis ran thus. Unique productive TCRbeta sequences were defined by CDR3 nucleotide sequence where primers matched, otherwise by CDR3 amino acid sequence with Vbeta and Jbeta genes. To correct sorting error, sequences shared between sorted populations at a frequency ratio of 2:1 or less were removed; the rest were assigned to the higher population. A sequence counted as donor-reactive if, in CFSE-low cells, the sequence had a frequency of at least 0.01% and was expanded at least 5-fold compared with unstimulated cells. Jensen-Shannon divergence calculated on the top 100 TCRbeta sequences ranked by frequency was used to measure repertoire divergence. For samples with multiple sequencing runs, sorting error was corrected separately for each run before the runs were pooled. Held by TCRdb, this immuneACCESS table contains in-frame sequences only and omits some clones. Under half of the omission traces to an unresolved V gene where checked; the cause of the rest is unknown. V and J calls and clone size are as listed in that table; D and trimming were resolved from the DNA. For this sample the table gives roughly 49,000 clones, of which about 89% were detected only once. The ten largest account for 0.55% to 0.85% of the sample.

Turning to this clone: Which antigen it targets is not known. No clone much larger than this one lies a single base away; base qualities are absent.

Thawed PBMCs were FACS-sorted into unstimulated Tregs (CD4+CD25+CD127-), CD4+ non-Tregs (CD4+CD25-), CD4 cells and CD8 cells. Prior to Treg sorting, thawed PBMCs were rested overnight with about 190 IU/ml IL-2 at 37 degrees C. Blood from healthy controls was obtained either from healthy volunteers or as purchased buffy coats. Healthy control blood was processed by Ficoll density gradient to PBMCs and cryopreserved; patient PBMCs were collected before and after transplant. The chain is made from TRBV30 and TRBJ1-5; no D gene can be assigned with confidence. The TCR comes from a human donor in good health. The sequencing input was Tregs from blood. The CDR3 in this case is CAWSVRGNQPQHF. The sequenced DNA is TGTGCCTGGAGTGTACGGGGCAATCAGCCCCAGCATTTT. Outside the CDR3, residues come from the reference TRBV30 and TRBJ1-5 proteins, so the full variable domain is: SQTIHQWPATLVQPVGSPLSLECTVEGTSNPNLYWYRQAAGRGLQLLFYSVGIGQISSEVPQNLSASRPQDRQFILSSKKLLLSDSGFYLCAWSVRGNQPQHFGDGTRLSIL.